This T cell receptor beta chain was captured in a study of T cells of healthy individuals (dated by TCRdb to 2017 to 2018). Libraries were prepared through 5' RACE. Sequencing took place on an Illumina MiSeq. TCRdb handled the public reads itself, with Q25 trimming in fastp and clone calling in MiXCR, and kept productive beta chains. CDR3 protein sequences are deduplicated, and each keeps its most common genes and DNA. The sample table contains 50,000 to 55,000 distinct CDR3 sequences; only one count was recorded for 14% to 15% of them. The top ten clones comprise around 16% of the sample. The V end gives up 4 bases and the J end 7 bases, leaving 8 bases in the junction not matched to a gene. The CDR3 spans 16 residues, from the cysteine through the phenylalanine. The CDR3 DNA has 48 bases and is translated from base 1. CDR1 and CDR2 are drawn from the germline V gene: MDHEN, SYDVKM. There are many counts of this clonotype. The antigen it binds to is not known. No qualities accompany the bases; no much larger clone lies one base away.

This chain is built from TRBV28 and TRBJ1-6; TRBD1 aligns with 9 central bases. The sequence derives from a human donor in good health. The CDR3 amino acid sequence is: CASSSPGQGDNSPLHF. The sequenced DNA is TGTGCCAGCAGTTCCCCGGGACAGGGTGACAATTCACCCCTCCACTTT.